This TCR beta chain was sequenced during a study of T-cell reconstitution after alpha-beta-depleted transplantation in children. Study-wide results and limits: In some patients, recipient T cells and intrathymic progenitors surviving conditioning explained high day-60 diversity. Newly generated T cells supplied most T-cell counts and diversity one year post-transplant.

The TCRbeta library was prepared with unique molecular identifiers. MiXCR, applied by TCRdb to the PCR reads, yields one record per CDR3 protein. This sample has about 980,000 distinct CDR3 sequences, with roughly 29% found just once. This clonotype has at least ten counts. Its antigen remains unknown. The specimen comprised PBMCs, mostly from graft donor cells, sampled 360 days after TCRalphabeta/CD19-depleted stem cell transplant. This TCR derives from a boy under three years old who had a stem cell transplant for SCID, so the T cells may come from the graft donor.

CDR3 residues: CASSSPPRDIQYF. The CDR3 region has the DNA TGTGCCAGCAGTTCTCCCCCCCGGGACATTCAGTACTTC. The rearrangement joins TRBV6-5 to TRBJ2-4, with unresolved D. The CDR3 consists of 13 residues. The germline gives CDR1 MNHEY, CDR2 SVGAGI. V lost 4 bases and J lost 8, with 12 bases in between.